Below, 20 T cell receptor beta chains from the same sample are listed, as sequenced in a study of control samples from healthy donors and cancer patients. Profiled with immunoSEQ multiplex PCR; TCRdb holds only in-frame clones, not every one. This sample has tens of thousands of clones; approximately 92% occur once, and the top ten carry approximately 0.8%. Material for sequencing was PBMCs. These receptors were obtained from a man aged 30-40 years with colorectal cancer.

The rearrangement links TRBV7-2 to TRBJ2-2, with 8 bases lining up with TRBD1. The CDR3 runs to 17 residues. CDR1 and CDR2 (germline): SGHTA, FQGNSA. V lost 2 bases and J lost 5; bases outside the gene matches: 10. The CDR3 nucleotides read TGTGCCAGCAGCTTATTTAGGTCAGGGGGCGCGACCGGGGAGCTGTTTTTT. This translates into CASSLFRSGGATGELFF.

This chain links TRBV11-3 with TRBJ2-2; a weak D match, TRBD1 (5 bases). The CDR3 loop spans 13 amino acids. V gave up 2 bases and J gave up 5 bases, with 6 bases separating them. Germline assignment: CDR1 SGHNT and CDR2 YENEEA. The CDR3 loop is CASSLQGTGELFF. The CDR3 DNA reads TGTGCCAGCAGCTTACAGGGAACCGGGGAGCTGTTTTTT.

The J gene is TRBJ1-1, the V gene TRBV27; TRBD1 might be the D (5 bases). The CDR3 runs to 14 residues. Per germline, CDR1 MNHEY and CDR2 SMNVEV (reference sequence). Deletions cut 5 bases from V and 1 base from J, with 11 bases between. The DNA of the CDR3 is TGTGCCAGCAGTCCCAGGGTGAAGAACACTGAAGCTTTCTTT. This gives the protein CASSPRVKNTEAFF.

V is TRBV6-6 and J is TRBJ1-2; 9 nucleotides align to TRBD1. The CDR3 has 15 amino acids. Per the germline V gene, CDR1 is MNHNY and CDR2 is SVGAGI (reference sequence). V trimming: 0 bases; J trimming: 7 bases; junction bases outside the gene matches: 6. The DNA for the CDR3 is TGTGCCAGCAGTTACTCGGGGGGACAGGGAGGTGGCTACACCTTC. Its translation is CASSYSGGQGGGYTF.

V is TRBV23-1 and J is TRBJ2-7, with 8 bases identical to TRBD2. TRBV23-1 is flagged as an ORF with uncertain function. With V trimmed by 7 bases and J by 2 bases, 1 base remained unmatched. The CDR3 is 12 amino acids. CDR3 sequence reads: CASTGGTYEQYV. The CDR3 DNA follows: TGCGCCAGCACGGGGGGGACCTACGAGCAGTACGTC.

The chain joins TRBV6-2 or TRBV6-3 to TRBJ1-2; D is ambiguous. The germline V gene has CDR1 MNHEY and CDR2 SVGEGT. The CDR3 is made up of 14 amino acids. V lost 2 bases and J 3 bases, leaving 10 bases between the germline ends. The CDR3 DNA reads TGTGCCAGCAGTTACACGCGACCCTACTATGGCTACACCTTC. Amino acids: CASSYTRPYYGYTF.

The rearrangement links TRBV12-3 or TRBV12-4 to TRBJ2-7; no definite D call. This CDR3 has 12 residues. V was cut by 6 bases and J by 4 bases, with 10 bases left in between. The CDR3 spells CASSPEQYEQYF. The CDR3 region has the DNA TGTGCCAGCAGCCCTGAACAGTACGAGCAGTACTTC.

The chain carries TRBV19 and TRBJ1-1; no clear D gene. V was pared by 8 bases and J by 3 bases, with 10 bases between. This CDR3 has 12 amino acids. In germline, CDR1 is LNHDA, CDR2 SQIVND (reference sequence). CDR3 amino acids: CASSPRDTEAFF. The CDR3 region has the DNA TGTGCCAGTTCCCCGCGGGACACTGAAGCTTTCTTT.

This clone was recorded only once. The chain links TRBV3-1 (or the pseudogene TRBV3-2) to TRBJ2-2; D is uncertain. V was shortened by 4 bases and J by 6 bases, with 6 bases between the two germline ends. CDR1 is LGHDT, CDR2 YNNKEL, per germline (reference sequence). The CDR3 covers 12 residues. The CDR3 bases are TGTGCCAGCAGCCGGCAGCCCGGGGAGCTGTTTTTT. Encoded protein: CASSRQPGELFF.

This clone was detected only a few times. The CDR3 DNA sequence: TGCGCCAGCAGCCTCGACAGTAATGTGAACACTGAAGCTTTCTTT. Protein: CASSLDSNVNTEAFF. The chain links TRBV4-1 to TRBJ1-1; D perhaps matches TRBD1 (5 bases). In germline, CDR1 is MGHRA, CDR2 YSYEKL. Between the trimmed V and J ends, which lost 4 bases and 0 bases, there was a span of 12 bases. The CDR3 contains 15 residues.

As for this clone: Other DNA sequences in the same sample also yield this CDR3. The chain carries TRBV12-3 or TRBV12-4 and TRBJ2-1, with D unresolved. Trimming cost V 4 bases and J 1 base, with 5 bases left between them. This CDR3 is 13 amino acids long. CDR3 residues: CASSSGSYNEQFF. CDR3 in DNA: TGTGCCAGCAGTTCTGGATCCTACAATGAGCAGTTCTTC.

V gene TRBV24-1 combines with J gene TRBJ2-1; D not certain. The V gene's germline CDR1 is KGHDR and CDR2 SFDVKD. The CDR3 is made up of 13 amino acids. V was trimmed by 4 bases and J by 12 bases, leaving 15 bases between them. CDR3 bases: TGTGCCACCAGTGAGCGGCAGTCCGTGTGGCAGTTCTTC. Its translation: CATSERQSVWQFF.

The genes are TRBV4-3 and TRBJ1-2; D might be TRBD1 (5 bases). Germline V lookup: CDR1 LGHNA, CDR2 YSLEER. Trimming shortened V by 0 bases and J by 7 bases, and 24 bases separated the two germline ends. This CDR3 has 18 amino acids. In DNA, the CDR3 is TGCGCCAGCAGCCAAGAAGAGGGGACTCCCTGGGGAAGGGGTGGCTACACCTTC. This sequence encodes CASSQEEGTPWGRGGYTF.

The chain carries TRBV24-1 and TRBJ2-6; D unclear. The CDR3 extends over 13 amino acids. The germline CDR1 and CDR2 sequences are KGHDR and SFDVKD. Between the trimmed V and J ends, which lost 7 bases and 2 bases, there was a span of 5 bases. The CDR3 here is CATRAAGANVLTF. DNA of the CDR3: TGTGCCACCAGGGCCGCTGGGGCCAACGTCCTGACTTTC.

The chain links TRBV7-8 to TRBJ1-6; D is undetermined. V was shortened by 5 bases and J by 7 bases, with 12 bases between the two germline ends. Per the germline V gene, CDR1 is SGHVS and CDR2 is FQNEAQ. This CDR3 is built from 14 residues. The CDR3: CASSPPPRNSPLHF. The CDR3 coding sequence is TGTGCCAGCAGCCCCCCCCCAAGGAATTCACCCCTCCACTTT.

V and J are TRBV20-1 and TRBJ1-2; 7 nucleotides agree with TRBD1. The germline V gene has CDR1 DFQATT and CDR2 SNEGSKA (reference sequence). Trimming took 3 bases from V and 3 from J; bases not matched to a gene: 7. The CDR3 spans 14 residues. The CDR3 bases are TGCAGTGCTAGTGGGTCAGGGGGTGACTATGGCTACACCTTC. Its translation: CSASGSGGDYGYTF.

The chain uses TRBV5-4 and TRBJ1-2; TRBD1 aligns across 10 bases. This CDR3 is 18 amino acids long. Germline trimming cut 9 bases from V and 3 bases from J; bases unmatched to any gene: 20. The germline V gene encodes CDR1 SGHNT and CDR2 YYREEE (reference sequence). CDR3 sequence reads: CAIQGEGQGGVIDYGYTF. The CDR3 DNA reads as TGTGCCATCCAAGGAGAAGGACAGGGGGGGGTGATAGACTATGGCTACACCTTC.

The genes are TRBV6-4 and TRBJ2-3; 10 bases fit TRBD2. The CDR3 extends over 15 amino acids. The V gene end was trimmed by 3 bases and the J gene end by 2 bases; junction bases not matched to a gene: 2. Germline CDR1 MRHNA, CDR2 SNTAGT. CDR3 in amino acids: CASSESGGATDTQYF. CDR3 in DNA: TGTGCCAGCAGTGAAAGCGGGGGGGCCACAGATACGCAGTATTTT.

In this sample, this clone turned up once. The chain uses TRBV3-1 (or the pseudogene TRBV3-2) and TRBJ1-1, with a tentative D call TRBD1 (6 bases). The ends were cut back, 7 bases at V and 9 bases at J, with 18 bases in the middle. CDR3 size: 13 residues. From germline, CDR1 is LGHDT and CDR2 YNNKEL (reference sequence). The chain's CDR3 is CASTNSGTIKAFF. In DNA, the CDR3 is TGTGCCAGCACTAACTCGGGGACAATCAAAGCTTTCTTT.

V and J are TRBV5-1 and TRBJ2-3; 8 bases fit TRBD1. The CDR3 is 15 amino acids. The germline V gene encodes CDR1 SGHRS and CDR2 YFSETQ. Unmatched junction bases numbered 12, after V lost 3 bases and J lost 9 bases. CDR3 coding DNA: TGCGCCAGCAGCTCGGACAGGGTAGGGGTAGACACGCAGTATTTT. This translates into CASSSDRVGVDTQYF.